This T cell receptor beta chain was sequenced during a study of blood T cell repertoires in COVID-19. Per the original data handling: Estimation of nucleated cell counts relied on the amplification of reference gene primers. The table came from immunoSEQ multiplex PCR; TCRdb's copy has only in-frame clones and leaves some out. V and J calls and clone size are those listed in that table; D and trimming were worked out from the DNA. The repertoire includes some 60,000 clones, more than 85% of them detected once, and roughly 1% sits in the top ten. Trimming took off 0 bases at V and 2 bases at J, with 14 bases between the two ends. Looked up from germline, CDR1 is SGHRS and CDR2 is YFSETQ. The CDR3 consists of 16 residues.

The TCR was taken from a man aged 65-85 years with acute or convalescent COVID-19. The chain couples TRBV5-1 to TRBJ2-5, with D tentatively TRBD1 (7 bases). The sequenced sample was peripheral blood. CDR3 sequence: CASSLEGASEQETQYF. CDR3 DNA: TGCGCCAGCAGCTTGGAGGGGGCTAGCGAGCAAGAGACCCAGTACTTC.